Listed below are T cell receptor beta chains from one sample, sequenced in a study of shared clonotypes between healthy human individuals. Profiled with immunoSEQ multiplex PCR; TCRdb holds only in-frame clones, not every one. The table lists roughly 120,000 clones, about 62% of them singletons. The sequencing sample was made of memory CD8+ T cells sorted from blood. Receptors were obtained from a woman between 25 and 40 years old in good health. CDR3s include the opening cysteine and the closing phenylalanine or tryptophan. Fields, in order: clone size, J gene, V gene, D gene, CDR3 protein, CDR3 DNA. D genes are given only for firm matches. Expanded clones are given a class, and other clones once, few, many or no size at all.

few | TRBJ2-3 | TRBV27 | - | CASSFPTGGTDTQYF | TGTGCCAGCAGTTTCCCCACTGGGGGCACAGATACGCAGTATTTT
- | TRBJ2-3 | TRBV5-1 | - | CASSFGQTDTQYF | TGCGCCAGCAGCTTCGGTCAGACAGATACGCAGTATTTT
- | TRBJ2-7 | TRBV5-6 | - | CASSRGGATYEQYF | TGTGCCAGCAGCCGGGGCGGCGCAACATACGAGCAGTACTTC
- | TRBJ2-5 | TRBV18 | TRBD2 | CASSLRLAGVPREQYF | TGTGCCAGCTCACTACGACTAGCGGGAGTCCCTCGGGAGCAGTACTTC
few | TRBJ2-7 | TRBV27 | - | CASSFLGDSEQYF | TGTGCCAGCAGTTTTCTCGGGGACTCCGAGCAGTACTTC
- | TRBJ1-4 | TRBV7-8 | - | CASSLRRGAGEKLFF | TGTGCCAGCAGCCTAAGGCGGGGGGCAGGTGAAAAACTGTTTTTT
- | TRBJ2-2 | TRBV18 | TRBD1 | CASSQDRTGELFF | TGTGCCAGCTCACAGGACAGGACCGGGGAGCTGTTTTTT
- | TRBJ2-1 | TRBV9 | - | CASSVFDLNNEQFF | TGTGCCAGCAGCGTATTTGACCTTAACAATGAGCAGTTCTTC
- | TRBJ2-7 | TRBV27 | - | CASSDPPGSSDEQYF | TGTGCCAGCAGTGACCCCCCCGGGAGTTCCGACGAGCAGTACTTC
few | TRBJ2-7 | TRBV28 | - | CASSFSRRLLYEQYF | TGTGCCAGCAGTTTTTCGAGGAGACTACTCTACGAGCAGTACTTC
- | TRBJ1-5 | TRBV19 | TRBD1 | CASSSTGSGNQPQHF | TGTGCCAGCAGCTCGACAGGGTCAGGCAATCAGCCCCAGCATTTT
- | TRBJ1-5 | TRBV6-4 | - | CASSLLEGEVQPQHF | TGTGCCAGCAGTTTACTCGAGGGCGAGGTACAGCCCCAGCATTTT
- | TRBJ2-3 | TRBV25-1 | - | CASSDGATNTDTQYF | TGTGCCAGCAGTGACGGAGCCACTAACACAGATACGCAGTATTTT
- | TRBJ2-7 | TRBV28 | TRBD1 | CASSSTGGDYEQYF | TGTGCCAGCAGTTCTACAGGGGGCGACTACGAGCAGTACTTC
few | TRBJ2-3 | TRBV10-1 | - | CARKCRANTQYF | TGCGCCCGGAAGTGTAGGGCAAATACGCAGTATTTT
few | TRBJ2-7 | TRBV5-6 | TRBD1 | CASSPQGAGEQYF | TGTGCCAGCAGCCCACAGGGGGCGGGCGAGCAGTACTTC
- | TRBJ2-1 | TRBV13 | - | CASSLAGVINNEQFF | TGTGCCAGCAGCTTAGCGGGGGTTATCAACAATGAGCAGTTCTTC
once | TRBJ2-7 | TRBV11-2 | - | CASSLLAGGYDEQYF | TGTGCCAGCAGCTTATTAGCAGGAGGGTACGACGAGCAGTACTTC
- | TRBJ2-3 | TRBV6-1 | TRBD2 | CASSEGLAGGPGDTQYF | TGTGCCAGCAGTGAGGGACTAGCGGGAGGGCCCGGAGATACGCAGTATTTT
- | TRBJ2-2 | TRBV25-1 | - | CASSELGHTGELFF | TGTGCCAGCAGTGAGCTGGGGCACACCGGGGAGCTGTTTTTT
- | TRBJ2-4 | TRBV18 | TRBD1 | CASSQGQGGHIQYF | TGTGCCAGCTCTCAAGGACAGGGGGGGCACATTCAGTACTTC
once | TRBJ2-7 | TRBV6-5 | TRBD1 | CASSYSGQGVRAYF | TGTGCCAGCAGTTACTCGGGACAGGGGGTTCGGGCGTACTTC
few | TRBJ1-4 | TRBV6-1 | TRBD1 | CASSEEGGTGSEKLFF | TGTGCCAGCAGTGAAGAAGGTGGGACAGGGTCAGAAAAACTGTTTTTT
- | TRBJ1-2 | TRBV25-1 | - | CASSEKDLDYYGYTF | TGTGCCAGCAGTGAGAAGGACCTCGATTACTATGGCTACACCTTC
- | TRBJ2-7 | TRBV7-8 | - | CASSLGRQGIEQYF | TGTGCCAGCAGCTTAGGAAGGCAGGGTATCGAGCAGTACTTC
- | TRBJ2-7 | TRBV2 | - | CASSIEGDHEQYF | TGTGCCAGCAGTATCGAAGGGGATCACGAGCAGTACTTC
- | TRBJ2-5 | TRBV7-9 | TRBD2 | CASRPGTSGSGRETQYF | TGTGCCAGCAGACCCGGGACTAGCGGGAGCGGGAGAGAGACCCAGTACTTC
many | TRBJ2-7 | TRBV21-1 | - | CASSNGADSYEQYF | TGTGCCAGCAGCAATGGCGCAGACTCCTACGAGCAGTACTTC
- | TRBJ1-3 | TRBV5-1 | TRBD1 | CASSVQGADGNTIYF | TGCGCCAGCAGCGTACAGGGGGCTGATGGAAACACCATATATTTT
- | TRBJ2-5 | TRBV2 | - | CASSEAAVQETQYF | TGTGCCAGCAGTGAGGCGGCAGTTCAAGAGACCCAGTACTTC
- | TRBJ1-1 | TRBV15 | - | CATSLHRREAEAFF | TGTGCCACCAGCCTCCACCGTCGGGAGGCCGAAGCTTTCTTT
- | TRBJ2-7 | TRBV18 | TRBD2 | CASSRTSGMSAGSYEQYF | TGTGCCAGCTCACGGACTAGCGGGATGTCGGCGGGCTCCTACGAGCAGTACTTC
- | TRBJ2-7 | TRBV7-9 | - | CASSLAVTVYEQYF | TGTGCCAGCAGCTTAGCTGTCACCGTCTACGAGCAGTACTTC
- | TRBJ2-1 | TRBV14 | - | CASSRRDFSSYNEQFF | TGTGCCAGCAGCCGAAGGGACTTCAGCTCCTACAATGAGCAGTTCTTC
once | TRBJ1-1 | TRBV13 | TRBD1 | CASSLVRGQSLGEAFF | TGTGCCAGCAGCTTAGTCAGGGGGCAAAGTCTAGGGGAAGCTTTCTTT
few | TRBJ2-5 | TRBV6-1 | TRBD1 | CASSEIPGQGGETQYF | TGTGCCAGCAGTGAGATACCGGGACAGGGGGGAGAGACCCAGTACTTC
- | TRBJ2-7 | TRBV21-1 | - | CASSKEWDSPGEQYF | TGTGCCAGCAGCAAAGAGTGGGACAGCCCGGGGGAGCAGTACTTC
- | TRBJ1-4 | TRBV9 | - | CASSVSGTDEKLFF | TGTGCCAGCAGCGTCTCAGGGACGGATGAAAAACTGTTTTTT
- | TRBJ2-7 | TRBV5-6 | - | CASSLGDGRAYEQYF | TGTGCCAGCAGCTTGGGGGACGGACGAGCCTACGAGCAGTACTTC
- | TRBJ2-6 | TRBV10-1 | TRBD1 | CASSEDRAGANVLTF | TGCGCCAGCAGTGAGGACAGGGCTGGGGCCAACGTCCTGACTTTC
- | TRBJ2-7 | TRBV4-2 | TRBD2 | CASSRALQISGSSYEQYF | TGTGCCAGCAGCCGGGCCCTTCAGATTAGCGGGAGCTCCTACGAGCAGTACTTC